This T cell receptor (beta chain) is from a study of blood T cell repertoires in COVID-19. Turning to the study itself: From the United States, Italy and Spain came samples of acute and convalescent COVID-19. The cDNA or gDNA used as material had been derived from T cells, B-cell-depleted T cells, or PBMCs.

Study processing details: Amplification with reference gene primers provided the estimates of nucleated cell counts. Libraries were prepared by immunoSEQ multiplex PCR; TCRdb keeps only in-frame clonotypes and omits some of them. The D gene and trimming were derived from the DNA, and the V and J assignments and clone size from that table. Here the sample spans roughly 90,000 clones, 85% to 90% being singletons. Trimming cost V 3 bases and J 6 bases; bases outside gene matches: 1. CDR1 LNHDA and CDR2 SQIVND come from the germline V gene (reference sequence). CDR3 length: 14 residues. The receptor's source is a man in his forties with acute or convalescent COVID-19. The genes are TRBV19 and TRBJ2-3; 12 nucleotides align to TRBD2. Sequenced sample: peripheral blood. The CDR3, as DNA: TGTGCCAGTAGTATCACTAGCGGGGGGGATACGCAGTATTTT. Translated: CASSITSGGDTQYF.